Listed below are T cell receptor beta chains from one sample, sequenced in a study of cytomegalovirus exposure and HLA in healthy donors. TCRdb's table, derived via immunoSEQ multiplex PCR, lists solely in-frame clones and lacks some. The table records roughly 68,000 clones, approximately 96% of them present only once. Sequencing was performed on PBMCs. The source is a woman under 30 in good health and CMV-seropositive. CDR3s include the opening cysteine and the closing phenylalanine or tryptophan. D genes are given only for firm matches. Size is stated for part of the rows, as once, few or many counts, or as a class when the clone is expanded.

d_gene	abundance	v_gene	j_gene	CDR3aa	CDR3nt
.	.	TRBV6-1	TRBJ2-3	CASSDRPRGSPTDTQYF	TGTGCCAGCAGTGACCGGCCGCGGGGATCCCCCACAGATACGCAGTATTTT
TRBD2	.	TRBV28	TRBJ2-1	CASSLCPSGSSCEQFF	TGTGCCAGCAGTTTATGTCCTAGCGGGAGCTCTTGCGAGCAGTTCTTC
.	.	TRBV10-3	TRBJ2-1	CAISDRTQGSSYNEQFF	TGTGCCATCAGTGACAGGACCCAAGGGAGCTCCTACAATGAGCAGTTCTTC
TRBD2	.	TRBV7-2	TRBJ2-7	CASRLSGNYEQYF	TGTGCCAGCAGATTGAGCGGGAACTACGAGCAGTACTTC
.	.	TRBV4-3	TRBJ2-7	CASSQTWSTEQYF	TGCGCCAGCAGCCAGACTTGGTCCACTGAGCAGTACTTC
.	.	TRBV6-1	TRBJ2-1	CASVSYNEQFF	TGTGCCAGCGTGTCGTACAATGAGCAGTTCTTC
.	.	TRBV6-6	TRBJ1-3	CASTASDLAGNTIYF	TGTGCCAGCACCGCCTCCGATTTAGCCGGAAACACCATATATTTT
.	.	TRBV10-1	TRBJ2-1	CASSETGVNEQFF	TGCGCCAGCAGTGAAACGGGGGTCAATGAGCAGTTCTTC
.	.	TRBV7-9	TRBJ2-1	CASSLSSGNEQFF	TGTGCCAGCAGCTTATCCTCAGGGAATGAGCAGTTCTTC
.	.	TRBV15	TRBJ1-4	CATSRGTGTVGTNEKLFF	TGTGCCACCAGCAGAGGCACAGGGACGGTGGGAACTAATGAAAAACTGTTTTTT
TRBD1	.	TRBV28	TRBJ1-2	CASERTGEYGYTF	TGTGCCAGCGAGAGGACAGGGGAATATGGCTACACCTTC
.	.	TRBV7-8	TRBJ1-5	CASSLGGLGQPQHF	TGTGCCAGCAGCTTAGGAGGTCTTGGTCAGCCCCAGCATTTT
TRBD2	.	TRBV15	TRBJ2-5	CATSTRGEGAKTQYF	TGTGCCACCAGCACCCGCGGGGAGGGAGCGAAGACCCAGTACTTC
.	.	TRBV5-6	TRBJ1-5	CASSLSGKGNQPQHF	TGTGCCAGCAGCTTATCAGGTAAAGGCAATCAGCCCCAGCATTTT
.	.	TRBV9	TRBJ2-7	CASSEGLDYEQYF	TGTGCCAGCAGCGAGGGGCTGGATTACGAGCAGTACTTC
.	.	TRBV28	TRBJ2-7	CASSFRENDYEQYF	TGTGCCAGCAGTTTTCGGGAGAACGACTACGAGCAGTACTTC
.	.	TRBV11-1	TRBJ2-2	CASSLGLAAGELFF	TGTGCCAGCAGCTTGGGGCTGGCCGCCGGGGAGCTGTTTTTT
.	.	TRBV6-1	TRBJ1-2	CASSTIGGGGYTF	TGTGCCAGCAGTACAATAGGGGGTGGGGGCTACACCTTC
TRBD2	.	TRBV25-1	TRBJ2-5	CASSDWAGADQETQYF	TGTGCCAGCAGTGACTGGGCGGGAGCGGACCAAGAGACCCAGTACTTC
.	.	TRBV14	TRBJ1-2	CASSQDRGGTAYGYTF	TGTGCCAGCAGCCAAGATCGCGGAGGGACGGCCTATGGCTACACCTTC
.	.	TRBV11-2	TRBJ2-1	CASSLRDRLANNEQFF	TGTGCCAGCAGCTTACGGGATCGTTTGGCTAACAATGAGCAGTTCTTC
.	once	TRBV6-1	TRBJ1-1	CASSERENTEAFF	TGTGCCAGCAGTGAACGGGAGAACACTGAAGCTTTCTTT
.	.	TRBV4-1	TRBJ2-5	CASSQLLGETQYF	TGCGCCAGCAGCCAACTTCTCGGAGAGACCCAGTACTTC
TRBD1	.	TRBV29-1	TRBJ2-2	CSARGTGFTGELFF	TGCAGCGCCCGAGGGACAGGTTTCACCGGGGAGCTGTTTTTT
TRBD1	.	TRBV28	TRBJ2-7	CASSSPGQGKNEQYF	TGTGCCAGCAGTTCCCCGGGACAGGGGAAGAACGAGCAGTACTTC
.	.	TRBV19	TRBJ2-1	CASSQGYNEQFF	TGTGCCAGTAGTCAGGGCTACAATGAGCAGTTCTTC